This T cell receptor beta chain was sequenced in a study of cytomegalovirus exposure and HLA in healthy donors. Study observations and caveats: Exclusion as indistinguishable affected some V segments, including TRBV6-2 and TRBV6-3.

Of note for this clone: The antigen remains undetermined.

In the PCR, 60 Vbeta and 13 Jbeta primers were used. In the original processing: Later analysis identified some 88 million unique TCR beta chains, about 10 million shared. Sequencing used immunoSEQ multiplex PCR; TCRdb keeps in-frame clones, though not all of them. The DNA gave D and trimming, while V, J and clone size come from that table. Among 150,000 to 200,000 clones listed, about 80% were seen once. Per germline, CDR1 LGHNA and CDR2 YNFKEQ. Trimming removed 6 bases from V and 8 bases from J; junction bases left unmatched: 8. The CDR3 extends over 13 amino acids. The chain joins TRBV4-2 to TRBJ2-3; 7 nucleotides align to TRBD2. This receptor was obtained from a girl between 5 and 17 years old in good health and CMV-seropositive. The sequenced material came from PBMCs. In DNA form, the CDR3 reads TGTGCCAGCAGAGAACCAGCGGGAAGTACGCAGTATTTT. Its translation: CASREPAGSTQYF.